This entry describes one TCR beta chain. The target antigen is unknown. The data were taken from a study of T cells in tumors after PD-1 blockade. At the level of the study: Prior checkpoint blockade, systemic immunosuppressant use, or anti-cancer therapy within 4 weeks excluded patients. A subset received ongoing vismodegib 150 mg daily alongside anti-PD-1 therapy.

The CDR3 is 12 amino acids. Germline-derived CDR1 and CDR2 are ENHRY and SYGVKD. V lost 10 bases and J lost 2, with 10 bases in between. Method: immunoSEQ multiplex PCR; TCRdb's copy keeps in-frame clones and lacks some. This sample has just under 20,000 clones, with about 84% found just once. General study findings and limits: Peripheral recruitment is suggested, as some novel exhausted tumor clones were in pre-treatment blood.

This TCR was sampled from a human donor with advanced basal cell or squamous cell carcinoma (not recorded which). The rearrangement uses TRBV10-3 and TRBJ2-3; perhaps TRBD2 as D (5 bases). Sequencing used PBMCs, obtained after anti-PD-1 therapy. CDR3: CATADLTDTQYF. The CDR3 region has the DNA TGTGCCACAGCGGACCTCACAGATACGCAGTATTTT.